These T cell receptor beta chains were read from a single sample in a study of OX40 agonist ivuxolimab in advanced cancers. The assay was immunoSEQ multiplex PCR, and TCRdb's table has in-frame clones only and misses some. The repertoire holds roughly 100,000 clones, with just under 90% as singletons. Sequencing used CD4+ or CD8+ T cells sorted from blood, obtained in a trial of the OX40 agonist ivuxolimab. These receptor sequences come from an adult with an advanced solid tumor such as melanoma, head and neck, liver or kidney cancer. CDR3s include the opening cysteine and the closing phenylalanine or tryptophan. A D gene is named only where the DNA matches it firmly. For some rows the clone size is stated as once, few or many, or as a class when expanded; others skip it.

size,J,V,D,DNA,CDR3
few,TRBJ1-4,TRBV5-6,.,TGTGCCAGCAGCTTGGTCACATCTACTTATAATGAAAAACTGTTTTTT,CASSLVTSTYNEKLFF
.,TRBJ2-1,TRBV5-1,.,TGCGCCAGCAGCTTGGCTTGGCGGGGAGAGGTGGATGAGCAGTTCTTC,CASSLAWRGEVDEQFF
.,TRBJ2-5,TRBV19,.,TGTGCCAGTAGTATCATCCCTCAGGGGCGAGAGACCCAGTACTTC,CASSIIPQGRETQYF
.,TRBJ1-1,TRBV25-1,TRBD1,TGTGCCAGCAGTATAGGGGGCCCTGAAGCTTTCTTT,CASSIGGPEAFF
once,TRBJ2-7,TRBV18,.,TGTGCCAGCTCACCAAAAGGGGCTCCATACACTGGGGACGAGCAGTACTTC,CASSPKGAPYTGDEQYF
.,TRBJ2-1,TRBV7-9,.,TGTGCCAGCAGCTCATTGTACTCGGCCCAAGGCTCCTACAATGAGCAGTTCTTC,CASSSLYSAQGSYNEQFF
.,TRBJ2-7,TRBV10-3,TRBD2,TGTGCCATCAGTGACCCCGGGACTAGCACCTACGAGCAGTACTTC,CAISDPGTSTYEQYF
.,TRBJ2-7,TRBV28,TRBD1,TGTGCCAGCAGGTCGGGACAGGGTTCCTACGAGCAGTACTTC,CASRSGQGSYEQYF
.,TRBJ2-5,TRBV30,TRBD1,TGTGCCTGGAGTTCAGGACAGGGGGAGACCCAGTACTTC,CAWSSGQGETQYF
.,TRBJ1-1,TRBV5-4,TRBD1,TGTGCCAGCAGTCGTGGACGGGACAGGGTATATGAAGCTTTCTTT,CASSRGRDRVYEAFF
.,TRBJ1-1,TRBV5-1,.,TGCGCCAGCAGTTTCCTCGAGCCCCAGATGAACACTGAAGCTTTCTTT,CASSFLEPQMNTEAFF
.,TRBJ2-3,TRBV18,TRBD2,TGTGCCAGCTCACCACCGTCTTCGAGCGGGAGTGCAGATACGCAGTATTTT,CASSPPSSSGSADTQYF
.,TRBJ2-1,TRBV7-9,TRBD2,TGTGCCAGCAGGGACCCTAGCGGGCACCTCTACAATGAGCAGTTCTTC,CASRDPSGHLYNEQFF
.,TRBJ2-1,TRBV6-6,TRBD2,TGTGCCAGCAGGGTAGCGGGCAGCTCCTACAATGAGCAGTTCTTC,CASRVAGSSYNEQFF
once,TRBJ2-2,TRBV5-6,.,TGTGCCAGCAGCGGAAGCCTCGGTGCGGTCAACACCGGGGAGCTGTTTTTT,CASSGSLGAVNTGELFF
.,TRBJ1-1,TRBV29-1,.,TGCAGCGCCACAAGGGCAGCAGGGTACACTGAAGCTTTCTTT,CSATRAAGYTEAFF
once,TRBJ1-1,TRBV9,.,TGTGCCAGCAGCGCGCGGGGGCGGAGGAACACTGAAGCTTTCTTT,CASSARGRRNTEAFF
.,TRBJ1-5,TRBV6-5,.,TGTGCCAGCAGTTACGGTCAGGGTCCAAGTCAGCCCCAGCATTTT,CASSYGQGPSQPQHF
.,TRBJ2-4,TRBV11-3,.,TGTGCCAGCAGCCCCGGGGCCCTGCTAGCCAAAAACATTCAGTACTTC,CASSPGALLAKNIQYF
.,TRBJ2-1,TRBV9,TRBD2,TGTGCCAGCAGCGTAGGGACTAGCGGGAGGTATGAGCAGTTCTTC,CASSVGTSGRYEQFF
.,TRBJ2-7,TRBV19,.,TGTGCCAGTAGCTCTAACCCCGGGACGTATAGCGAGCAGTACTTC,CASSSNPGTYSEQYF
.,TRBJ2-5,TRBV28,TRBD2,TGTGCCAGCAGTTTATCTCACATAGGGGCCCTTTGTACGCGGGGGGGCCAAGAGACCCAGTACTTC,CASSLSHIGALCTRGGQETQYF
.,TRBJ2-7,TRBV11-2,TRBD1,TGTGCCAGCAGCTTAGGGACGGGACAGGACTACGAGCAGTACTTC,CASSLGTGQDYEQYF
few,TRBJ2-5,TRBV4-1,TRBD1,TGCGCCAGCAGCGTACCGGGACAGGGCAAAGAGACCCAGTACTTC,CASSVPGQGKETQYF
.,TRBJ2-4,TRBV13,.,TGTGCCAGCAGCCCGCCTTGGACGATCACTCAGTACTTC,CASSPPWTITQYF
.,TRBJ1-6,TRBV7-9,.,TGTGCCAGCAGCCAAGCTAGTTCCTATAATTCACCCCTCCACTTT,CASSQASSYNSPLHF
.,TRBJ2-7,TRBV7-3,TRBD2,TGTGCCAGCAGCCCTTATAGCGGGAGCGGGTACGAGCAGTACTTC,CASSPYSGSGYEQYF
.,TRBJ2-3,TRBV27,TRBD2,TGTGCCAGCAGTTCCGGGACTAGCGGCACAGATACGCAGTATTTT,CASSSGTSGTDTQYF
.,TRBJ2-3,TRBV2,TRBD2,TGTGCCAGCAGCCAGACACTCCCGGGACTAGCGGGAGTAAGTAGCACAGATACGCAGTATTTT,CASSQTLPGLAGVSSTDTQYF
.,TRBJ2-1,TRBV2,.,TGTGCCAGCCTACCCGGACGGGTTCCCGGCAATGAGCAGTTCTTC,CASLPGRVPGNEQFF
once,TRBJ1-1,TRBV12-5,TRBD1,TGTGCTAGTGGTGCTCCCGCTCACGGGACAGGGCCTTTCTTT,CASGAPAHGTGPFF
.,TRBJ2-4,TRBV23-1,.,TGCGCCAGCAGTCAGGGGTGGAACATTCAGTACTTC,CASSQGWNIQYF
.,TRBJ2-3,TRBV18,TRBD2,TGTGCCAGCTCACCCCAGGGACTAGCGGGAGGGGATACGCAGTATTTT,CASSPQGLAGGDTQYF
.,TRBJ1-5,TRBV25-1,.,TGTGCCAGCAGTGAATCTTGGGGTCAGCCCCAGCATTTT,CASSESWGQPQHF
.,TRBJ1-1,TRBV28,.,TGTGCCGGCAGTTGGGTTCGGGGTAGACAAGGTGAAGCTTTCTTT,CAGSWVRGRQGEAFF
once,TRBJ1-5,TRBV7-3,TRBD1,TGTGCCAGCAGCTTAAGTCGGCATTGGACAGGGCTCAATCAGCCCCAGCATTTT,CASSLSRHWTGLNQPQHF
.,TRBJ2-1,TRBV11-3,.,TGTGCCAGCAGCCGACTCTCTAATGAGCAGTTCTTC,CASSRLSNEQFF
.,TRBJ2-5,TRBV6-1,.,TGTGCCAGCAGTGAGCAGGGGTGGGGGGCCCAGTACTTC,CASSEQGWGAQYF
.,TRBJ2-7,TRBV19,.,TGTGCCAGTAGTAGTGGGCTTTACTACGAGCAGTACTTC,CASSSGLYYEQYF
.,TRBJ1-4,TRBV7-2,.,TGTGCCAGCAGCTTAGCGGCAGGGTCGAATGAAAAACTGTTTTTT,CASSLAAGSNEKLFF
few,TRBJ2-1,TRBV6-5,.,TGTGCCAGCAGCCACGCGACTAGGTCCGGGGGTGAGCAGTTCTTC,CASSHATRSGGEQFF
.,TRBJ2-7,TRBV19,.,TGTGCCAGTACCGCGAGATGGGTGGGCTCCTACGAGCAGCACTTC,CASTARWVGSYEQHF
.,TRBJ1-6,TRBV30,.,TGTGCCTGGAGGGAAACTAGAACGACAGGCTCTAATTCACCCCTCCACTTT,CAWRETRTTGSNSPLHF
.,TRBJ2-3,TRBV27,.,TGTGCCAGCACCGACCAGGGAGATACGCAGTATTTT,CASTDQGDTQYF
.,TRBJ2-7,TRBV7-9,TRBD2,TGTGCCAGCAGCCCGGACTGGGGGGGCTACGAGCAGTACTTC,CASSPDWGGYEQYF
.,TRBJ2-1,TRBV7-3,.,TGTGCCAGCAGCTTAGATCCGAGACGGGACTACAATGAGCAGTTCTTC,CASSLDPRRDYNEQFF
.,TRBJ1-6,TRBV4-2,TRBD1,TGTGCCAGCAGCCAAGGGGACAGGGGAAGTTCACCCCTCCACTTT,CASSQGDRGSSPLHF
.,TRBJ2-7,TRBV19,TRBD1,TGTGCCAGTAGTGCTTTCGTGTTAAGGACAGGGAGATCGTCCTACGAGCAGTACTTC,CASSAFVLRTGRSSYEQYF
.,TRBJ1-5,TRBV6-1,.,TGTGCCAGCAAGGAAGGGATGGGTTTTAATCAGCCCCAGCATTTT,CASKEGMGFNQPQHF
.,TRBJ2-4,TRBV28,.,TGTGCCAGCAGTTTATTAGTGGGCGTCGGTCGACTAGCCAAAAACATTCAGTACTTC,CASSLLVGVGRLAKNIQYF
.,TRBJ2-7,TRBV18,TRBD2,TGTGCCAGCTCACCCGGGGGAGGGCGAGAATACGAGCAGTACTTC,CASSPGGGREYEQYF
.,TRBJ2-1,TRBV6-1,TRBD2,TGTGCCAGCAGTGAAGTGATCGGGGGTGGGACTAGCGGGGCCTTCTCCTACAATGAGCAGTTCTTC,CASSEVIGGGTSGAFSYNEQFF
.,TRBJ2-1,TRBV5-8,.,TGTGCCAGCAGGCTGCGGGAAAACAATGAGCAGTTCTTC,CASRLRENNEQFF
.,TRBJ2-7,TRBV27,TRBD1,TGTGCCAGCAGTTCGACAGCCGGGACAGGGTTCTACGAGCAGTACTTC,CASSSTAGTGFYEQYF
.,TRBJ2-7,TRBV11-2,.,TGTGCCAGCAGCTTCCGCGGGACCTACGAGCAGTACTTC,CASSFRGTYEQYF
.,TRBJ2-7,TRBV6-5,TRBD1,TGTGCCAGCAGTTACTCGGCAGGGGGTACCTACGAGCAGTACTTC,CASSYSAGGTYEQYF
once,TRBJ2-1,TRBV7-6,TRBD2,TGTGCCAGCAGCTTAGGATTTTCGTGGGCTAGCGGGAGAAGGAGATCCTACAATGAGCAGTTCTTC,CASSLGFSWASGRRRSYNEQFF